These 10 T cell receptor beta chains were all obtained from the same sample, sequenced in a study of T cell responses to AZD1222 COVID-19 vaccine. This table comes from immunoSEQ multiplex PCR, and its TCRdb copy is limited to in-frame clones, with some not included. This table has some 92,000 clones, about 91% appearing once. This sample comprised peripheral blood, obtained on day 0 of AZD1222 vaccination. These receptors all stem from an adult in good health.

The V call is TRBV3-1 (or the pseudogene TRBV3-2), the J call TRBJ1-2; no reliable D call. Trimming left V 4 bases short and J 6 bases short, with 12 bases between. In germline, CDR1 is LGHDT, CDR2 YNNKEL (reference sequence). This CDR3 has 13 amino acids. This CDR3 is CASSLGVRDGYTF. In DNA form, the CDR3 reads TGTGCCAGCAGCCTGGGAGTGCGGGATGGCTACACCTTC.

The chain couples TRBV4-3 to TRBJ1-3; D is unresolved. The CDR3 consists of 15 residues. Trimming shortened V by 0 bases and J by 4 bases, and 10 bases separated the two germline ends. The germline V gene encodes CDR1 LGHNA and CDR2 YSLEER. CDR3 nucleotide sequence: TGCGCCAGCAGCCAAGATTACCCCCCAGGAAACACCATATATTTT. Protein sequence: CASSQDYPPGNTIYF.

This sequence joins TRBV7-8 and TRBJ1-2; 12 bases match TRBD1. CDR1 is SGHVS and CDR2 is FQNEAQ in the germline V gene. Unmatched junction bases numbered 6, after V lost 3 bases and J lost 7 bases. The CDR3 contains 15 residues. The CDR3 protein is CASSFRDRGLSGYTF. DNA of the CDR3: TGTGCCAGCAGCTTCCGGGACAGGGGGCTTTCTGGCTACACCTTC.

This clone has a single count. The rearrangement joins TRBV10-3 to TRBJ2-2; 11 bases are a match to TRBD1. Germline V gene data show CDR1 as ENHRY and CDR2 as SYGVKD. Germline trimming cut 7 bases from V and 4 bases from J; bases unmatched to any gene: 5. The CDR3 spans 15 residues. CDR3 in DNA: TGTGCCATCAAACCGGGACAGGGGGTCACCGGGGAGCTGTTTTTT. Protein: CAIKPGQGVTGELFF.

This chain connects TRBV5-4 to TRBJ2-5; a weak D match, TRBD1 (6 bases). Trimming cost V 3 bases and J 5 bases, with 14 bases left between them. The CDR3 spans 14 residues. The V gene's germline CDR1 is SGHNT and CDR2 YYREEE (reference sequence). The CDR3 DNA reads TGTGCCAGCAGCTCAACAGGGCTCGGGGAGACCCAGTACTTC. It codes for CASSSTGLGETQYF.

Here the CDR3 reads CASTPQGLAGSEQYF. The CDR3, as DNA: TGTGCCAGCACCCCGCAGGGGCTAGCGGGAAGCGAGCAGTACTTC. This chain connects TRBV27 to TRBJ2-7; the match to TRBD2 covers 9 bases. The CDR3 has 15 residues. V shed 7 bases and J 6 bases; nucleotides not matched to a gene: 13. CDR1 and CDR2 (germline): MNHEY, SMNVEV (reference sequence).

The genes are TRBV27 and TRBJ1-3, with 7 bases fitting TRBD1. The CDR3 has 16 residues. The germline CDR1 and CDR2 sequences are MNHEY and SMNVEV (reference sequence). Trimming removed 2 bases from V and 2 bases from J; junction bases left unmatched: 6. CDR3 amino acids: CASSLKGAFAGNTIYF. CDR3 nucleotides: TGTGCCAGCAGTTTAAAGGGGGCGTTCGCTGGAAACACCATATATTTT.

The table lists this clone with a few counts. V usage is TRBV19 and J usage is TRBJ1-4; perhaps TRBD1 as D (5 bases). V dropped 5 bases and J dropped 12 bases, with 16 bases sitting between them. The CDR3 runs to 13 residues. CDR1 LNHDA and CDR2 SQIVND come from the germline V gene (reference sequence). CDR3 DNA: TGTGCCAGTAGTGGGGGACGGTGGGTACAACTGTTTTTT. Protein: CASSGGRWVQLFF.

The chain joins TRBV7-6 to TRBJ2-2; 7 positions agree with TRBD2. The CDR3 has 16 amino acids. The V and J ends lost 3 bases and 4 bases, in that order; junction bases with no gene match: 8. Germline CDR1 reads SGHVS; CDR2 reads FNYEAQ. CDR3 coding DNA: TGTGCCAGCAGCTTTGGGGGAGGGCCCCTCACCGGGGAGCTGTTTTTT. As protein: CASSFGGGPLTGELFF.

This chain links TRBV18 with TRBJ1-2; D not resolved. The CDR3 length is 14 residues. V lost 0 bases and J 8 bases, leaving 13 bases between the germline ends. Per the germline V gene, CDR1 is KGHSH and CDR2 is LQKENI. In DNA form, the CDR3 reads TGTGCCAGCTCACCACCGGTCCAACCGAAGGGCTACACCTTC. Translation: CASSPPVQPKGYTF.